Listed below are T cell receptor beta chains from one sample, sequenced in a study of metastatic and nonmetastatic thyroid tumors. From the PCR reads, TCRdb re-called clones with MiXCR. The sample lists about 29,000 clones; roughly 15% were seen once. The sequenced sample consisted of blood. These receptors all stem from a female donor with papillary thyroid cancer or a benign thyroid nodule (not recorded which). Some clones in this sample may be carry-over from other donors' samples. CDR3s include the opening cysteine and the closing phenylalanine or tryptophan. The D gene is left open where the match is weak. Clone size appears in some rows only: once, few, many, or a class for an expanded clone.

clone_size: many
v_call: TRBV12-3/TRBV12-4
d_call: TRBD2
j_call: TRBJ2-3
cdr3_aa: CASSFSGRRADTQYF
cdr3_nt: TGTGCCAGCAGCTTTAGCGGGAGAAGGGCAGATACGCAGTATTTT

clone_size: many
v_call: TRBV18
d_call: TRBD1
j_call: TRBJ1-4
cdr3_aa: CASSPMNRETGHEKLFF
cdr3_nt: TGTGCCAGCTCACCGATGAACCGTGAGACAGGGCATGAAAAACTGTTTTTT

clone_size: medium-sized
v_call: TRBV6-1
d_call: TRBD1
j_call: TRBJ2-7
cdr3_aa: CASSLAGTGSSYEQYF
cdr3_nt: TGTGCCAGCAGTTTGGCCGGGACAGGGAGCTCCTACGAGCAGTACTTC

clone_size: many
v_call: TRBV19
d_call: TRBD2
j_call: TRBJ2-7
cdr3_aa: CASSPTTGTSGIAEQYF
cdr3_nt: TGTGCCAGTAGTCCAACTACGGGGACTAGCGGGATAGCCGAGCAGTACTTC

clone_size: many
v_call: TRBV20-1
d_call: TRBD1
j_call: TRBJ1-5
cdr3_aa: CSARRDRVNQPQHF
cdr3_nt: TGCAGTGCAAGACGGGACAGAGTTAATCAGCCCCAGCATTTT

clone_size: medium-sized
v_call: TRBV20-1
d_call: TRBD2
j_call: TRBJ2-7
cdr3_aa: CSATSSGRAGAGQYF
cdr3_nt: TGCAGTGCTACCTCTAGCGGGAGGGCCGGCGCGGGGCAGTACTTC

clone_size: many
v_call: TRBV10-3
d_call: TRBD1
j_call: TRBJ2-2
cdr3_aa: CAATGDGELFF
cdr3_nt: TGTGCCGCAACAGGGGACGGGGAGCTGTTTTTT

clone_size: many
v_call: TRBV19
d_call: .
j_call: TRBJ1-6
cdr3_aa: CASRQQGDNSPLHF
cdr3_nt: TGTGCCAGTAGACAACAGGGAGATAATTCACCCCTCCACTTT

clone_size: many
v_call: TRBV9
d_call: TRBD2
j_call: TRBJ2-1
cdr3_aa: CASSPTGTSGSTRGEQFF
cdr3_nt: TGTGCCAGCAGCCCCACTGGCACTAGCGGGAGCACAAGGGGTGAGCAGTTCTTC

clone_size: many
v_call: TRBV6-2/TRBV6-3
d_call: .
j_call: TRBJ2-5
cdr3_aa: CASSYFSRGQETQYF
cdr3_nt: TGTGCCAGCAGTTACTTTTCCAGGGGCCAAGAGACCCAGTACTTC

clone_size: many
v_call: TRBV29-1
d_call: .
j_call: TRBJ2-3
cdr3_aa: CSVFLSDTQYF
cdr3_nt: TGCAGCGTTTTCCTATCAGATACGCAGTATTTT

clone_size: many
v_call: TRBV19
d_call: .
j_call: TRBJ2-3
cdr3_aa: CASSIGLASTDTQYF
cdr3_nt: TGTGCCAGTAGTATTGGTTTGGCTAGCACAGATACGCAGTATTTT

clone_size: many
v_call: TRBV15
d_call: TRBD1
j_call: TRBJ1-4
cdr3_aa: CATSRDQGAINEKLFF
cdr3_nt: TGTGCCACCAGCAGAGATCAGGGGGCCATTAATGAAAAACTGTTTTTT

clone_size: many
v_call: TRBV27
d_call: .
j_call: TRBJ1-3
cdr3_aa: CATTPGGNTIYF
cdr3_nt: TGTGCCACCACCCCCGGTGGAAACACCATATATTTT

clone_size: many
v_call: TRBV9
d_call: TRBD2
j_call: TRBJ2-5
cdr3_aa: CASSVLAGGPETQYF
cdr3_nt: TGTGCCAGCAGCGTACTAGCGGGAGGGCCAGAGACCCAGTACTTC

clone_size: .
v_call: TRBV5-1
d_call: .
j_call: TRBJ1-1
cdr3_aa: CASRGEFLYTEAFF
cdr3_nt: TGCGCCAGCCGTGGGGAGTTTTTATACACTGAAGCTTTCTTT

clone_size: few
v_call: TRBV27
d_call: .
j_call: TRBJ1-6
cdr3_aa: CASIEKTWNSSPLHF
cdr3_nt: TGTGCCAGCATAGAGAAGACATGGAATAGCTCACCCCTCCACTTT

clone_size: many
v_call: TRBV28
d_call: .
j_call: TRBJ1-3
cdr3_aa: CASSFPGANSGNTIYF
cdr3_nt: TGTGCCAGCAGTTTCCCGGGGGCAAACTCTGGAAACACCATATATTTT

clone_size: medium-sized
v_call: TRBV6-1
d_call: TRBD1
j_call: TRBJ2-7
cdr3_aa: CASRDRGRYYEQYF
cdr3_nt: TGTGCCAGCAGGGACAGGGGGCGCTACTACGAGCAGTACTTC

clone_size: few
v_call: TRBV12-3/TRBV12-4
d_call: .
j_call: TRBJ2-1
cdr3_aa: CASSPYYNEQFF
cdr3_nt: TGTGCCAGCAGTCCTTACTACAATGAGCAGTTCTTC

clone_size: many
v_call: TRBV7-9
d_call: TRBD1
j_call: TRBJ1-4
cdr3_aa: CASSSDRASIKLFF
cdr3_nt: TGTGCCAGCAGCTCGGACAGGGCCAGTATAAAACTGTTTTTT

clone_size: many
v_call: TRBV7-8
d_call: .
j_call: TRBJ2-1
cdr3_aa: CASSLVAGLSNNEQFF
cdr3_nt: TGTGCCAGCAGCTTAGTCGCAGGGCTCAGTAACAATGAGCAGTTCTTC

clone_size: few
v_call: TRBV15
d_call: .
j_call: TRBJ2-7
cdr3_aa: CATSREGRSYEQYF
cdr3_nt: TGTGCCACAAGCAGAGAGGGGAGATCCTACGAGCAGTACTTC

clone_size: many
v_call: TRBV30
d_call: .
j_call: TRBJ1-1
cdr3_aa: CAWSLQPGTEAFF
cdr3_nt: TGTGCCTGGAGTCTCCAACCGGGGACTGAAGCTTTCTTT

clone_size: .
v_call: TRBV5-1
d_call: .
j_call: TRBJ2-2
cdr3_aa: CASRTEANTGELFF
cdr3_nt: TGCGCCAGCAGGACAGAGGCGAACACCGGGGAGCTGTTTTTT

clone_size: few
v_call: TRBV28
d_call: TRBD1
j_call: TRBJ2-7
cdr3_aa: CASSPPVQGADEQYF
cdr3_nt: TGTGCCAGCAGTCCCCCGGTCCAGGGGGCGGACGAGCAGTACTTC

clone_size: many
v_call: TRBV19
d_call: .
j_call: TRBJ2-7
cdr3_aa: CASSLGSGDLYEQYF
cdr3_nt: TGTGCCAGTAGCCTCGGTTCAGGGGATCTATACGAGCAGTACTTC

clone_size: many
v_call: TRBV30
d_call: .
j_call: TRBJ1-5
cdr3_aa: CAWSVTLRGSPQHF
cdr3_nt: TGTGCCTGGAGTGTAACCCTCCGGGGCTCCCCCCAGCATTTT

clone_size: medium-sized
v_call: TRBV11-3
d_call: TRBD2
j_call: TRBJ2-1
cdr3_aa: CASSMGLAGVYNEQFF
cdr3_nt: TGTGCCAGCAGTATGGGACTAGCGGGAGTCTACAATGAGCAGTTCTTC

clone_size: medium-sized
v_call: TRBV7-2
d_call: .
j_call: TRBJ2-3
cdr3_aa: CASSSREASLLGDTQYF
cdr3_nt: TGTGCCAGCAGCTCAAGGGAGGCCTCCCTCCTTGGAGATACGCAGTATTTT

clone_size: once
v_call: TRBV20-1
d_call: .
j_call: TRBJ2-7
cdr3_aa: CSARGKGGASSYEQYF
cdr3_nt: TGCAGTGCTAGAGGGAAAGGAGGGGCGAGTTCCTACGAGCAGTACTTC

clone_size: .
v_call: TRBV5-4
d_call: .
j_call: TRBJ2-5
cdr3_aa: CASSHRGGGALGETQYF
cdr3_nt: TGTGCCAGCAGCCACCGGGGTGGAGGGGCACTAGGTGAGACCCAGTACTTC

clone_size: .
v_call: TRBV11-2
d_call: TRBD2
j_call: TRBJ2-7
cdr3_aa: CASSPSSGTSGSSYEQYF
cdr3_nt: TGTGCCAGCAGCCCATCCTCCGGGACTAGCGGGAGCTCCTACGAGCAGTACTTC

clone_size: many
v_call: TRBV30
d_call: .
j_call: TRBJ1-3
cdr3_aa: CAWSVTGGNTIYF
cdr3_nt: TGTGCCTGGAGTGTGACGGGTGGAAACACCATATATTTT

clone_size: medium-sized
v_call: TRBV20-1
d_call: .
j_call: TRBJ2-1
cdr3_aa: CSARRRRTTDFNEQFF
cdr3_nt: TGCAGTGCTAGAAGGCGACGAACTACGGACTTTAATGAGCAGTTCTTC

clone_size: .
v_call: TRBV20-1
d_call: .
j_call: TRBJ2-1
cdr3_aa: CSARRTSHLNEQFF
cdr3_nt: TGCAGTGCGAGACGGACAAGCCACTTAAATGAGCAGTTCTTC

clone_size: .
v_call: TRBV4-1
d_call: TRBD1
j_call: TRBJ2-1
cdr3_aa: CASSQDETGGRPNEQFF
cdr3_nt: TGCGCCAGCAGCCAGGACGAGACAGGGGGCCGCCCCAATGAGCAGTTCTTC

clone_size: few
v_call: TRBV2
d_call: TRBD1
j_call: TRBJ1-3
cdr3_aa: CASTPDRGSGDTIYF
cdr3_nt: TGTGCCAGCACTCCCGACAGGGGCTCTGGAGACACCATATATTTT